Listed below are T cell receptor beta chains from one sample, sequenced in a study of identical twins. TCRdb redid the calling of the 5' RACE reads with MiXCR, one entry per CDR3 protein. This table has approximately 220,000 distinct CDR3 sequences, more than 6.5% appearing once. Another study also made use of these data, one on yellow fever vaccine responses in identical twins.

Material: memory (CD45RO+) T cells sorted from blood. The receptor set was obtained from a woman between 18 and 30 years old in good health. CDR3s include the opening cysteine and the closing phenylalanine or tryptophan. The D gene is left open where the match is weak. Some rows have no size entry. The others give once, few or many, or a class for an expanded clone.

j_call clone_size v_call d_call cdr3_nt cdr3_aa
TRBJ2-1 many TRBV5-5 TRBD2 TGTGCCAGCAGCTTGGTTCTAGCGGCCCTGGGGAATGAGCAGTTCTTC CASSLVLAALGNEQFF
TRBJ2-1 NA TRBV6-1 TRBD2 TGTGCCAGCAGGGCTAGCGGGGGGGCTGTTGAGCAGTTCTTC CASRASGGAVEQFF
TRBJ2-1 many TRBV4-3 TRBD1 TGCGCCAGCAGCCAAGATGGGCAGGGGGTCTACAATGAGCAGTTCTTC CASSQDGQGVYNEQFF
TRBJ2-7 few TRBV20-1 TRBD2 TGCAGTGCTAGGGGGTCTAGCGGAACGTACGAGCAGTACTTC CSARGSSGTYEQYF
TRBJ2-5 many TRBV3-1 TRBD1 TGTGCCAGCAGCCAAGCCGGACAGGGCCAAGAGACCCAGTACTTC CASSQAGQGQETQYF
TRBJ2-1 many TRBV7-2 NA TGTGCCAGCAGCTTAGCGGGGGGGCCGAATGAGCAGTTCTTC CASSLAGGPNEQFF
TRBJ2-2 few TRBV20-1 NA TGCAGTGCTAAAGAAGCCGGGACCTCAACCGGGGAGCTGTTTTTT CSAKEAGTSTGELFF
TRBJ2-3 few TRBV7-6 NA TGTGCCAGCAGCGGATACCTCGGCGGTAGCACAGATACGCAGTATTTT CASSGYLGGSTDTQYF
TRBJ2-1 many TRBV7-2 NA TGTGCCAGCAGCCCCGGGGGAAATGAGCAGTTCTTC CASSPGGNEQFF
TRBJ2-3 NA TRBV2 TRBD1 TGTGCCAGCAGTGAACAGGGACAGGGGACAGATACGCAGTATTTT CASSEQGQGTDTQYF
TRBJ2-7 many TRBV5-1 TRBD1 TGCGCCAGCAGCCGCGACCCTAGACAGGGCCTGTACGAGCAGTACTTC CASSRDPRQGLYEQYF
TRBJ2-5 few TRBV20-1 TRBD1 TGCAGAGTACAGGGGGTCAGGGTAGAGACCCAGTACTTC CRVQGVRVETQYF
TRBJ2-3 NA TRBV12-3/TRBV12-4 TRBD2 TGTGCCAGCTTAGCGGGGGCCCACACAGATACGCAGTATTTT CASLAGAHTDTQYF
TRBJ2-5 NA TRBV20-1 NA TGCAGTGCTATTAAGGGGGGGGGGCCTGTGGAGACCCAGTACTTC CSAIKGGGPVETQYF
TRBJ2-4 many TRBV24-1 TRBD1 TGTGCCACCAGTGATTCAACCAGGGGGAAAAACATTCAGTACTTC CATSDSTRGKNIQYF
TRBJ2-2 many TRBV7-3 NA TGTGCCAGCAGCCCGATCCCTACCGGCCTCTCGGTGGGATCCGGGGAGCTGTTTTTT CASSPIPTGLSVGSGELFF
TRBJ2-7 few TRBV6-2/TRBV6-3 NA TGTGCCAGCAGTGATACTGGGGTCGGAACCTACGAGCAGTACTTC CASSDTGVGTYEQYF
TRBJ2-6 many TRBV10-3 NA TGTGCCACCGGCCGACGGGTCTCTGGGGCCAACGTCCTGACTTTC CATGRRVSGANVLTF
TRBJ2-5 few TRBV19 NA TGTGCCAGTAGTGAGGGGGTAGGAGAGACCCAGTACTTC CASSEGVGETQYF
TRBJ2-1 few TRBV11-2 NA TGTGCCAGCAGATGGGCGGCCGCCTACAATGAGCAGTTCTTC CASRWAAAYNEQFF
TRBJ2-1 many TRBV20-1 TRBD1 TGCAGTGCTAAGGCAGGGACAGGGACCCATGAGCAGTTCTTC CSAKAGTGTHEQFF
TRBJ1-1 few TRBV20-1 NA TGCAGTGCCCCGGCGGGGGCTGGAGCTTTCTTT CSAPAGAGAFF
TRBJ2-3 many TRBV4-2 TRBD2 TGTGCCAGCAGCCGGACTAGCGGGTACACAGATACGCAGTATTTT CASSRTSGYTDTQYF
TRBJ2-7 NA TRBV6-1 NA TGTGCCAGCAGGGCGGAGGAATTCTCCTACGAGCAGTACTTC CASRAEEFSYEQYF
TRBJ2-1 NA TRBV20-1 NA TGCAGTGCTAGGGAAAGGGTAAGGAACAATGAGCAGTTCTTC CSARERVRNNEQFF
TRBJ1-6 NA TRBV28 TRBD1 TGTGCCAGCACCGGTGGGGGGACAGATAATTCACCCCTCCACTTT CASTGGGTDNSPLHF
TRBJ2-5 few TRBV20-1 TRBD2 TGCAGTGCGGCGGGGGGCGGGGGCCAAGAGACCCAGTACTTC CSAAGGGGQETQYF
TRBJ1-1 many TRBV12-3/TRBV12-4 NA TGTGCCAGCAGTTTGAAACCGGAAACTGAAGCTTTCTTT CASSLKPETEAFF
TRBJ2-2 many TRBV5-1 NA TGCGCCAGCAGCTACGGGGCCCACCGGGAGCTGTTTTTT CASSYGAHRELFF
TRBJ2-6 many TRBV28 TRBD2 TGTGCCAGCAGCCAGGGGGTGGGACTAGCGGGATATACCTCTGGGGCCAACGTCCTGACTTTC CASSQGVGLAGYTSGANVLTF
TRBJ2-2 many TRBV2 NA TGTGCCAGCTTCTTTACCGAAAACACCGGGGAGCTGTTTTTT CASFFTENTGELFF
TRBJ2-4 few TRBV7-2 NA TGTGCCAGCAGCCTCGGGACGGCGGAAAACATTCAGTACTTC CASSLGTAENIQYF
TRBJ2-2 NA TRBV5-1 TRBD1 TGCGCCAGCAGCCTGACAGGGGGCGCGATCGGGGAGCTGTTTTTT CASSLTGGAIGELFF
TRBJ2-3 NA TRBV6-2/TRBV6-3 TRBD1 TGTGCCAGCAGCTTCTCGGGACAGGGGGCGAATACGCAGTATTTT CASSFSGQGANTQYF
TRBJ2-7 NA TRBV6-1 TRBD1 TGTGCCAGCAGTGCACTTCACTTCGGACAGGGGAGCTACGAGCAGTACTTC CASSALHFGQGSYEQYF
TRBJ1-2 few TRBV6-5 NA TGTGCCAGCAGTTACAACCCCGAAAGAGACAGGTACACCTTC CASSYNPERDRYTF
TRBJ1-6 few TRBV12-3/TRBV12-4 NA TGTGCCAGCAGTCTTGTGGGGGGCGGCTATAATTCACCCCTCCACTTT CASSLVGGGYNSPLHF
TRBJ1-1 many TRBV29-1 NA TGCAGCGCCGACCTCGGGGGCGGGGAAGCTTTCTTT CSADLGGGEAFF
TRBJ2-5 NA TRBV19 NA TGTGCCAGTAGACAGATGGAGACCCAGTACTTC CASRQMETQYF
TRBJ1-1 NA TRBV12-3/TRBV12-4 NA TGTGCCAGCAGCCCAGCCGGGGCCAGTGTTTTCTTT CASSPAGASVFF
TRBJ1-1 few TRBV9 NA TGTGCCAGCAGCACTGGAGAATTGACTGAAGCTTTCTTT CASSTGELTEAFF
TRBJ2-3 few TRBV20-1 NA TGCAGTGCTACTGGACGGGGAAAGGGCACAGATACGCAGTATTTT CSATGRGKGTDTQYF
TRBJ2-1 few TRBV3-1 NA TGTGCCAGCAGCCTACGGACAGACAATGAGCAGTTCTTC CASSLRTDNEQFF
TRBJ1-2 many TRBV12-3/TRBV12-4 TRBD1 TGTGCCAGCAGTTTCTCCGGGACAGGGAGAGGCTACACCTTC CASSFSGTGRGYTF
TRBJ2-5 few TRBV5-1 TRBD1 TGCGCCAGCAGCTCCGGACAGGGCGGCGGAGAGACCCAGTACTTC CASSSGQGGGETQYF
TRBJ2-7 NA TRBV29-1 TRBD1 TGCAGCGCCACCCCGCCCTGGACAGGGGACTCCTACGAGCAGTACTTC CSATPPWTGDSYEQYF
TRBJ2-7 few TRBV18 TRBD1 TGTGCCAGCCAGGGGACAGGCTCCTACGAGCAGTACTTC CASQGTGSYEQYF
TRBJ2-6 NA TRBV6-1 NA TGTGCCAGCACGCCCAACTCTGGGGCCAACGTCCTGACTTTC CASTPNSGANVLTF
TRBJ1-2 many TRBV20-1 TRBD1 TGCAGTGGTTCACAGGGGGCGGGCTATGGCTACACCTTC CSGSQGAGYGYTF
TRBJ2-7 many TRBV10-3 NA TGTGCCACCCGGACGGGATACGAGCAGTACTTC CATRTGYEQYF
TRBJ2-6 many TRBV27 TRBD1 TGTGCCAGCAGCTTAGACAGGGGCCGATCTGGGGCCAACGTCCTGACTTTC CASSLDRGRSGANVLTF
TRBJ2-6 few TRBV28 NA TGTGCCAGCAGTCAACAGGGTTTCGGGGCCAACGTCCTGACTTTC CASSQQGFGANVLTF
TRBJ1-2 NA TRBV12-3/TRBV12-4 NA TGTGCCAGCAGTTTAGATAGTCGATATGGCTACACCTTC CASSLDSRYGYTF
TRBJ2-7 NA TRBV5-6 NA TGTGCCAGCAGCTTGCGACGGACCTACGAGCAGTACTTC CASSLRRTYEQYF
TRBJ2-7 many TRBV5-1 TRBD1 TGCGCCAGCAGCTTGGAGGGGACAGGGGGCGAGCAGTACTTC CASSLEGTGGEQYF
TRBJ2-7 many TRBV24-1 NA TGTGCCACCAGCGACAGTTTCGAGCAGTACTTC CATSDSFEQYF
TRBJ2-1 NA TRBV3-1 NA TGTGCCAGCAGCCAAGGGAGCACAGAACCCTACAATGAGCAGTTCTTC CASSQGSTEPYNEQFF
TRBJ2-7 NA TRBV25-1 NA TGTGCCAGCAGTGCACCAACCCCGGGAAAGGCCTACGAGCAGTACTTC CASSAPTPGKAYEQYF
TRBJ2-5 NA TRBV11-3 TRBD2 TGTGCCAGCAGCTTAGGAGCGGGGGGGCCGGAGACCCAGTACTTC CASSLGAGGPETQYF